This entry concerns a single TCR beta chain. This sample is drawn from a study of blood T cell repertoires in COVID-19. Libraries were prepared by immunoSEQ multiplex PCR; TCRdb keeps only in-frame clonotypes and omits some of them. Among roughly 250,000 clones listed, about 86% were seen once. The germline V gene has CDR1 MNHEY and CDR2 SMNVEV (reference sequence). Between the trimmed V and J ends, which lost 6 bases and 6 bases, there was a span of 12 bases. The CDR3 spans 13 residues. Sequencing used peripheral blood. This sequence joins TRBV27 and TRBJ1-5, with a possible D match to TRBD1 (5 bases). The TCR comes from an older woman with active or convalescent COVID-19. The CDR3 spells CASSYAGLQPQHF. CDR3 sequence (DNA): TGTGCCAGCAGCTACGCAGGGCTTCAGCCCCAGCATTTT.